A selection of T cell receptor beta chains follows, all from one sample in a study of blood T cells in healthy people across ages. Via MiXCR, TCRdb re-called the 5' RACE reads, giving one row per CDR3 protein. The sample lists about 1,400,000 distinct CDR3 sequences; almost 60% were seen once. The specimen was blood. Receptors were obtained from a man between 18 and 29 years old in good health. Each CDR3 is given with its conserved first and last residue. The D gene is left open where the match is weak. Rows may omit the clone size; those that give it use once, few, many or a size class.

D,size,V,J,DNA,CDR3
TRBD1,-,TRBV12-5,TRBJ2-1,TGTGCTAGTGGTTCGACTCAACAGGGGATTTACAATGAGCAGTTCTTC,CASGSTQQGIYNEQFF
-,-,TRBV5-1,TRBJ1-1,TGCGCCAGCAGCGGTGAGGGGAAATTGAACACTGAAGCTTTCTTT,CASSGEGKLNTEAFF
-,few,TRBV20-1,TRBJ1-4,TGCAGTGCTAGAGTAGGGACAAGGTCTGCAACTAATGAAAAACTGTTTTTT,CSARVGTRSATNEKLFF
-,-,TRBV4-3,TRBJ2-7,TGCGCCAGCAGCCAAGAAAAGGGGCCCTTCTCCTACGAGCAGTACTTC,CASSQEKGPFSYEQYF
-,-,TRBV9,TRBJ2-7,TGTGCCAGCAGCGTACGAGAGACCTACGAGCAGTACTTC,CASSVRETYEQYF
-,once,TRBV11-3,TRBJ2-7,TGTGCCAGCAGCTTAGATAGCCTAGCAGACAATGAGCAGTACTTC,CASSLDSLADNEQYF
-,few,TRBV4-1,TRBJ2-1,TGCGCCAGCAGCCAAGAAGGGCTCGGGGAGGCCCAAGAGACCCAGTTCTTC,CASSQEGLGEAQETQFF
-,-,TRBV7-9,TRBJ1-2,TGTGCCAGCAGCTTAGAAAGTACGGCTTATGGCTACACCTTC,CASSLESTAYGYTF
TRBD2,-,TRBV28,TRBJ2-7,TGTGCCAGCAGTTATAGCGGGGCCCCGTCCGAGCAGTACTTC,CASSYSGAPSEQYF
-,-,TRBV30,TRBJ1-1,TGTGCCTGGAGAACGGAGAACACTGAAGCTTTCTTT,CAWRTENTEAFF
TRBD2,-,TRBV5-1,TRBJ2-1,TGCGCCAGCAGCTTAGGCGGGGGGAGCGCTATGAATGAGCAGTTCTTC,CASSLGGGSAMNEQFF
-,few,TRBV13,TRBJ2-6,TGTGCCAGCAGCCCCCGTCAGGGTTCCTCTGGGGCCAACGTCCTGACTTTC,CASSPRQGSSGANVLTF
-,-,TRBV4-2,TRBJ2-2,TGTGCCAGCAGCCAAGATTGGCGGGCGGGGCTTATCGGGGAGCTGTTTTTT,CASSQDWRAGLIGELFF
-,-,TRBV20-1,TRBJ1-2,TGCAGTGCTAGAGGATACGGGCTGACGTATGGCTACACCTTC,CSARGYGLTYGYTF
TRBD1,-,TRBV2,TRBJ1-2,TGTGCCAGCAGTGAACAGGGGGCGCCGGGTGGCTACACCTTC,CASSEQGAPGGYTF
-,-,TRBV27,TRBJ2-1,TGTGCCAGCACCTGGGCCGTGAGCTCCTACAATGAGCAGTTCTTC,CASTWAVSSYNEQFF